A single sample is the source of the 21 T cell receptor beta chains below, sequenced in a study of Graves' ophthalmopathy and Graves' hyperthyroidism. Transcripts of RNA were the source for amplifying TCR beta CDR3 regions. HTBI-primed first-round RT-PCR preceded second-round multiplex PCR. TCRdb reprocessed the multiplex PCR reads via MiXCR and lists one record per CDR3 protein. The sample records roughly 500,000 distinct CDR3 sequences, around 14% being singletons. Sequenced input: blood. The origin of the receptors is a woman under 40 with Graves' ophthalmopathy.

This clonotype was seen many times. The chain is built from TRBV27 and TRBJ1-2; 7 bases fit TRBD1. Germline CDR1 is MNHEY and CDR2 is SMNVEV (reference sequence). J was trimmed by 6 bases and V by 1 base; bases with no gene match: 5. The CDR3 is 14 amino acids. CDR3 residues: CASSLYKGGHGYTF. The CDR3 coding sequence is TGTGCCAGCAGTTTATACAAAGGGGGCCATGGCTACACCTTC.

This clonotype was recorded at least ten times. This rearrangement joins TRBV4-1 to TRBJ1-5; D is unresolved. This CDR3 region has 15 residues. Germline V lookup: CDR1 MGHRA, CDR2 YSYEKL. Between the trimmed V and J ends, which lost 4 bases and 3 bases, there was a span of 13 bases. The CDR3 is CASSLAGLDNQPQHF. In DNA form, the CDR3 reads TGCGCCAGCAGCCTAGCCGGACTGGACAATCAGCCCCAGCATTTT.

This clonotype showed up many times. The chain has TRBV6-5 and TRBJ2-7, with 7 bases that match TRBD1. The length of the CDR3 is 20 residues. J gave up 0 bases and V 0 bases, and 17 bases lay outside the gene matches. Germline lookup yields CDR1 MNHEY and CDR2 SVGAGI. CDR3 residues: CASSYSSKPSGTASSYEQYF. The CDR3 DNA reads as TGTGCCAGCAGTTACTCCTCAAAACCCTCCGGGACAGCGAGCTCCTACGAGCAGTACTTC.

Only a few counts were recorded for this clonotype. The J gene is TRBJ1-1, the V gene TRBV10-2; no clear D. The CDR3 runs 13 residues. Trimming pared 0 bases from V and 11 bases from J, leaving 13 bases between. Germline CDR1 is WSHSY and CDR2 is SAAADI. The CDR3 coding sequence is TGCGCCAGCAGTGAGTCTACCCCACCCCGGGCTTTCTTT. As protein: CASSESTPPRAFF.

The chain couples TRBV30 to TRBJ1-5; D gene ambiguous. Germline CDR1 GTSNPN, CDR2 SVGIG (reference sequence). CDR3 length: 13 residues. V gave up 2 bases and J gave up 3 bases, with 8 bases separating them. The CDR3, as DNA: TGTGCCTGGAGTTTGAGGGACAATCAGCCCCAGCATTTT. Translating gives CAWSLRDNQPQHF.

The sample holds a few counts of this clonotype. This could be a read error, since a much larger clone is one nucleotide away. The CDR3 does not end in the conserved phenylalanine or tryptophan, so this is likely a read error. The chain joins TRBV28 to TRBJ1-5, with a possible D match to TRBD1 (5 bases). V was cut by 11 bases and J by 1 base, with 15 bases left in between. Germline V gene lookup returns CDR1 MDHEN and CDR2 SYDVKM. This CDR3 spans 14 amino acids. CDR3 sequence (DNA): TGTGCCTCCTCTAAGGGACGGAGCAATCAGCCCCAGCATTTG. This sequence encodes CASSKGRSNQPQHL.

This chain connects TRBV5-1 to TRBJ1-1, with 7 positions matching TRBD1. The CDR3 loop spans 16 amino acids. CDR1 is SGHRS and CDR2 is YFSETQ in the germline V gene. The ends lost 3 bases at V and 3 bases at J; junction bases unmatched: 11. This chain's CDR3 is CASSWKQGSGYTEAFF. CDR3 coding DNA: TGCGCCAGCAGCTGGAAACAGGGGTCGGGGTACACTGAAGCTTTCTTT.

This clonotype has at least ten counts. The rearrangement links TRBV20-1 to TRBJ1-2; D perhaps matches TRBD1 (5 bases). CDR1 DFQATT and CDR2 SNEGSKA come from the germline V gene (reference sequence). The V gene lost 5 bases and the J gene lost 5 bases, with 15 bases spanning the gap. The CDR3 runs 13 residues. The chain's CDR3 is CSAQEGTQYGYTF. CDR3 DNA sequence: TGCAGTGCTCAGGAGGGGACTCAGTATGGCTACACCTTC.

This clonotype showed up just a few times. The chain couples TRBV2 to TRBJ2-1, with unresolved D. Trimming stripped 2 bases from V and 4 bases from J, with 0 bases between. The CDR3 loop spans 11 amino acids. Germline values: CDR1 SNHLY, CDR2 FYNNEI. CDR3 DNA: TGTGCCAGCAGTGAATACAATGAGCAGTTCTTC. This translates into CASSEYNEQFF.

This clonotype was picked up many times. The CDR3 sequence: CASSDREDGANVLTF. DNA for the CDR3: TGTGCCAGCAGTGACAGGGAAGATGGGGCCAACGTCCTGACTTTC. The rearrangement uses TRBV6-2 or TRBV6-3 and TRBJ2-6, with 7 bases aligning to TRBD1. The CDR3 sequence is 15 residues long. Germline CDR1 is MNHEY and CDR2 is SVGEGT. V dropped 5 bases and J dropped 3; count of bases not matched to a gene: 4.

There are many counts of this clonotype. The chain links TRBV6-2 or TRBV6-3 to TRBJ2-7; tentative D call: TRBD2 (5 bases). Germline assignment: CDR1 MNHEY and CDR2 SVGEGT. The germline V and J ends were trimmed by 0 bases and 7 bases, with 28 bases remaining between them. This CDR3 contains 19 residues. The CDR3, as DNA: TGTGCCAGCAGTTACTCGACAAAAAAAGCGGCGTCAACACCATTGGAGCAGTACTTC. It codes for CASSYSTKKAASTPLEQYF.

There are many counts of this clonotype. The chain recombines TRBV7-2 with TRBJ2-7; D unresolved. V was shortened by 1 base and J by 5 bases, with 9 bases between the two germline ends. The CDR3 is 13 residues long. The germline V gene encodes CDR1 SGHTA and CDR2 FQGNSA. CDR3 sequence: CASSLGEFDEQYF. The CDR3 DNA reads TGTGCCAGCAGCTTAGGAGAATTTGACGAGCAGTACTTC.

Many counts were recorded for this clonotype. The chain couples TRBV5-1 to TRBJ2-2, with D possibly matching TRBD1 (6 bases). V shed 1 base and J shed 1 base, with 17 bases lying between them. CDR3 size: 18 residues. Per germline, CDR1 SGHRS and CDR2 YFSETQ. CDR3 loop: CASSLTASGARNTGELFF. The CDR3 DNA follows: TGCGCCAGCAGCTTGACCGCGTCAGGGGCAAGGAACACCGGGGAGCTGTTTTTT. Based on the CDR3 plus reference TRBV5-1 and TRBJ2-2, the full variable domain is KAGVTQTPRYLIKTRGQQVTLSCSPISGHRSVSWYQQTPGQGLQFLFEYFSETQRNKGNFPGRFSGRQFSNSRSEMNVSTLELGDSALYLCASSLTASGARNTGELFFGEGSRLTVL.

This clonotype was observed at least ten times. The chain is built from TRBV11-2 and TRBJ2-7; D ambiguous. Trimming pared 2 bases from V and 3 bases from J, leaving 14 bases between. CDR3 size: 15 residues. Per germline, CDR1 SGHAT and CDR2 FQNNGV. CDR3 in DNA: TGTGCCAGCAGCTTAACCCCTCGGTCAGGCTACGAGCAGTACTTC. Amino acid sequence: CASSLTPRSGYEQYF.

This clonotype was detected ten times or more. The chain recombines TRBV20-1 with TRBJ2-5, with TRBD2 matching over 12 bases. The CDR3 covers 15 residues. The germline V gene has CDR1 DFQATT and CDR2 SNEGSKA (reference sequence). Trimming at V came to 3 bases and at J to 2 bases, leaving 4 bases not matched to a gene. CDR3 coding DNA: TGCAGTGCTAGTCTAGCGGGGGGGGTTCAAGAGACCCAGTACTTC. Its translation: CSASLAGGVQETQYF.

This clonotype has a count of ten or more. This chain joins TRBV20-1 and TRBJ2-7; 16 bases are a match to TRBD2. V lost 6 bases, J lost 0 bases, and 5 bases stayed unmatched. This CDR3 comprises 16 residues. Germline lookup yields CDR1 DFQATT and CDR2 SNEGSKA (reference sequence). The CDR3 sequence: CSAEGLAGGNSYEQYF. In nucleotides, the CDR3 is TGCAGTGCCGAGGGACTAGCGGGGGGGAACTCCTACGAGCAGTACTTC.

This clonotype showed up just once. V gene TRBV24-1 combines with J gene TRBJ2-1; D call uncertain. CDR1 is KGHDR and CDR2 is SFDVKD in the germline V gene. CDR3 length: 14 residues. V dropped 2 bases and J dropped 6 bases, with 10 bases sitting between them. CDR3 region: CATSDSRAINEQFF. Here the CDR3 DNA reads TGTGCCACCAGTGATTCCCGGGCCATCAATGAGCAGTTCTTC.

The genes are TRBV19 and TRBJ1-1; 8 bases map to TRBD1. Trimming cost V 9 bases and J 4 bases; bases outside gene matches: 10. This CDR3 has 14 amino acids. Germline loops: CDR1 LNHDA, CDR2 SQIVND (reference sequence). The CDR3 DNA follows: TGTGCCAGCCGGACAGGGAACGGGATCACTGAAGCTTTCTTT. Translated, it gives CASRTGNGITEAFF.

This clonotype showed up just a few times. The V gene is TRBV11-3, the J gene TRBJ1-1; D not certain. The CDR3 length is 15 residues. Germline CDR1 SGHNT, CDR2 YENEEA. Trimming left V 7 bases short and J 3 bases short, with 18 bases between. In DNA form, the CDR3 reads TGTGCCAGCATCCCCGCCCGACGGCAGGACACTGAAGCTTTCTTT. Translating gives CASIPARRQDTEAFF.

The rearrangement joins TRBV6-5 to TRBJ1-2, with D hard to call. The V end was cut by 3 bases, the J end by 3 bases, with 8 bases between. CDR3 length equals 13 residues. Germline-derived CDR1 and CDR2 are MNHEY and SVGAGI. CDR3 residues: CASSYDEDYGYTF. The CDR3 DNA reads as TGTGCCAGCAGTTATGATGAGGACTATGGCTACACCTTC.

In its sample, this clonotype was seen a few times. V gene TRBV4-1 combines with J gene TRBJ1-2; D uncertain. The V gene lost 1 base and the J gene lost 3 bases, with 18 bases spanning the gap. Germline-derived CDR1 and CDR2 are MGHRA and YSYEKL. The CDR3 contains 17 residues. CDR3 region: CASSQVPSDTYDYGYTF. The CDR3 bases are TGCGCCAGCAGCCAAGTTCCCTCAGACACATATGACTATGGCTACACCTTC.